This TCR beta chain was documented in a study of blood T cell repertoires in COVID-19. Clones were sequenced by immunoSEQ multiplex PCR, and TCRdb holds only the in-frame ones, with some missing. The repertoire holds 300,000 to 400,000 clones, roughly 90% seen once, with roughly a tenth in the top ten. In germline, CDR1 is SNHLY, CDR2 FYNNEI. Trimming took 7 bases from V and 0 from J, leaving 16 bases between them. This CDR3 is built from 16 residues. Sequences were obtained from peripheral blood. This clonotype was obtained from a man aged 25-45 years with COVID-19, enrolled during active disease. The chain carries TRBV2 and TRBJ2-1; D not certain. CDR3 DNA sequence: TGTGCCAGCACGACATCCCAGGCGAGCTCCTACAATGAGCAGTTCTTC. It is translated as CASTTSQASSYNEQFF.